This T cell receptor (beta chain) was retrieved from a study of blood T cell repertoires in COVID-19. About the research overall: Acute and convalescent COVID-19 specimens originated in the United States, Italy and Spain.

Sequenced by immunoSEQ multiplex PCR; TCRdb stores in-frame clones only, minus some. The sample includes more than 40,000 clones, about 90% of them seen just once. Trimming took off 5 bases at V and 3 bases at J, with 11 bases between the two ends. The CDR3 has 13 amino acids. The germline V gene has CDR1 SEHNR and CDR2 FQNEAQ (reference sequence). V usage is TRBV7-9 and J usage is TRBJ2-7, with D maybe TRBD1 (6 bases). The TCR comes from a human donor in a cohort sampled during active COVID-19. Sequenced input: peripheral blood. CDR3 sequence reads: CASSRTDNYEQYF. The CDR3 DNA is TGTGCCAGCAGCCGGACAGACAACTACGAGCAGTACTTC.